Sequencing of this T cell receptor beta chain was carried out in a study of T cells in Graves' hyperthyroidism and ophthalmopathy. Among the patients, aged 18 to 65, hyperthyroidism was newly diagnosed and had lasted under 2 months. Diagnoses used clinical symptoms, serum thyroxine and TRAb, thyroid ultrasound and orbital computed tomography. The authors obtained PBMCs from over 8 ml of fresh peripheral blood. Template material for amplifying TCR beta CDR3 regions consisted of RNA transcripts. HTBI primers were the set used in a first-round RT-PCR of the TCR CDR3. MiXCR was run by TCRdb on the multiplex PCR reads, yielding one entry per CDR3 protein. Here the sample spans over 700,000 distinct CDR3 sequences, 38% being singletons. The table lists this clonotype with a count of one. Its antigen remains unknown. The CDR3 is made up of 17 amino acids. Trimming shortened V by 0 bases and J by 7 bases, and 19 bases separated the two germline ends. CDR1 is LNHNV, CDR2 YYDKDF, per germline (reference sequence).

Findings of the study overall: Most thyroid clonotypes that were expanded above 0.001 also turned up in blood.

This clonotype originated in a man younger than 30 with Graves' hyperthyroidism. Sequenced input: blood. The gene calls are TRBV15 and TRBJ1-5; the D gene is possibly TRBD1 (6 bases). The CDR3 region has the DNA TGTGCCACCAGCAGAGATTACAGGGAGTCGGGCGAGCAGCCCCAGCATTTT. Amino acid sequence: CATSRDYRESGEQPQHF.